The rows below give T cell receptor beta chains drawn from one sample of a study of blood T cell repertoires in COVID-19. Produced via immunoSEQ multiplex PCR; TCRdb's table is partial and in-frame only. The top ten clones hold approximately 6.2% of a sample with 200,000 to 250,000 clones, more than 75% of them seen once. The material sequenced was peripheral blood. All receptors come from a man aged 60 to 69 who had recovered from COVID-19. CDR3s include the opening cysteine and the closing phenylalanine or tryptophan. The order of the fields is D gene, V gene, clone size, J gene, CDR3 DNA, CDR3 protein. D genes are given only for firm matches. Part of the rows lack a size; the others show once, few, many or a class for expanded clones.

>TRBD2|TRBV7-3|-|TRBJ2-3
TGTGCCAGCAGCGCGTGGACTAGCGTCGCTTCAGATACGCAGTATTTT
CASSAWTSVASDTQYF
>TRBD1|TRBV18|-|TRBJ2-7
TGTGCCAGCTCACCCCGGACAGGGGGCAGCTACGAGCAGTACTTC
CASSPRTGGSYEQYF
>TRBD1|TRBV18|once|TRBJ2-1
TGTGCCAGCTCAACCCCGACAGGGCTCAGCTCCTACAATGAGCAGTTCTTC
CASSTPTGLSSYNEQFF
>-|TRBV11-3|-|TRBJ2-2
TGTGCCAGCAGCTTAACCAGCACCGGGGAGCTGTTTTTT
CASSLTSTGELFF
>TRBD2|TRBV7-2|-|TRBJ2-1
TGTGCCAGCAGCGTGACTAGCGGGGGGGCCAATGAGCAGTTCTTC
CASSVTSGGANEQFF
>TRBD2|TRBV10-2|-|TRBJ2-7
TGCGCCAGCAGTGAGTGGGCGGGAGGGCCTAAAAAATCCTACGAGCAGTACTTC
CASSEWAGGPKKSYEQYF
>-|TRBV5-1|-|TRBJ2-2
TGCGCCAGCAGCTTGTCTGCGGGGGCGCCGGACACCGGGGAGCTGTTTTTT
CASSLSAGAPDTGELFF
>-|TRBV6-5|-|TRBJ1-2
TGTGCCAGCAGGGCGGGGGAAGGCTACACCTTC
CASRAGEGYTF
>-|TRBV5-4|-|TRBJ1-1
TGTGCCAGCAGCTTGGAGCAGACATTAAACACTGAAGCTTTCTTT
CASSLEQTLNTEAFF
>-|TRBV29-1|once|TRBJ1-5
TGCAGCGTTGGGACGGAGGGGAATCAGCCCCAGCATTTT
CSVGTEGNQPQHF
>TRBD2|TRBV6-5|once|TRBJ2-1
TGTGCCAGCAGTTGGGGACTAGCGGGGTTCAATGAGCAGTTCTTC
CASSWGLAGFNEQFF
>-|TRBV6-6|-|TRBJ1-2
TGTGCCAGCAGTTCTCGGGAGATGAGTGGCTACACCTTC
CASSSREMSGYTF
>-|TRBV30|-|TRBJ2-6
TGTGCCTGGAGTGTATCTGGGGGCCGACTCGGGGCCAACGTCCTGACTTTC
CAWSVSGGRLGANVLTF
>TRBD1|TRBV5-1|-|TRBJ2-7
TGCGCCAGCAGCCAACCGGGACAGACCTACGAGCAGTACTTC
CASSQPGQTYEQYF
>-|TRBV19|-|TRBJ2-7
TGTGCCAGTAGTACCCCGGGACTGAAGAGCTCCTACGAGCAGTACTTC
CASSTPGLKSSYEQYF